This T cell receptor beta chain was found in a study of blood T cell repertoires in COVID-19. Study overall: Specimens from acute and convalescent COVID-19 originated in the United States, Italy and Spain.

Sequencing used immunoSEQ multiplex PCR; TCRdb keeps in-frame clones, though not all of them. The sample lists about 180,000 clones; 88% were seen once. Recovery among Cohort 3 donors was established by two negative PCRs, clearance, or symptom resolution. Germline CDR1 is MNHNS and CDR2 is SASEGT. This CDR3 region has 15 residues. Trimming at V came to 3 bases and at J to 1 base, leaving 3 bases not matched to a gene. In this sample, this clone turned up many times. The chain joins TRBV6-1 to TRBJ1-1, with 9 bases aligning to TRBD1. The TCR sequence derives from a young woman who had recovered from COVID-19. The sequencing input was PBMCs or T cells enriched from blood (not recorded which). The CDR3 spells CASSEQTGGNTEAFF. Here the CDR3 DNA reads TGTGCCAGCAGTGAGCAGACAGGGGGGAACACTGAAGCTTTCTTT.